The rows below give T cell receptor beta chains drawn from one sample of a study of Ad26.COV2.S vaccination and SARS-CoV-2 variants. Measured with immunoSEQ multiplex PCR; TCRdb has only the in-frame clones, and not every one. The sample gives about 460,000 clones, nearly 90% of which show up once; 1.5% to 2% is in the top ten. The specimen was peripheral blood, collected in a trial of Ad26.COV2.S vaccine versus placebo. The receptors derive from a person aged 18 to 65 who received the Ad26.COV2.S COVID-19 vaccine or a placebo. Each CDR3 is given with its conserved first and last residue. The order of the fields is D gene, J gene, clone size, V gene, CDR3 DNA, CDR3 protein. A D gene is named only where the DNA matches it firmly. Clone size appears in some rows only: once, few, many, or a class for an expanded clone.

d_call: TRBD2
j_call: TRBJ2-1
clone_size: -
v_call: TRBV10-3
cdr3_nt: TGTGCCATCAGACCCCTCGGGAGCGGGAGTTCGCAGTTCTTC
cdr3_aa: CAIRPLGSGSSQFF

d_call: -
j_call: TRBJ1-4
clone_size: -
v_call: TRBV18
cdr3_nt: TGTGCCAGCTCACCACAGAGGAACCGGGGGTCTCAAAAGGAAAAACTGTTTTTT
cdr3_aa: CASSPQRNRGSQKEKLFF

d_call: -
j_call: TRBJ2-7
clone_size: -
v_call: TRBV5-4
cdr3_nt: TGTGCCAGCAGCAGGGACGGATACGAGCAGTACTTC
cdr3_aa: CASSRDGYEQYF

d_call: -
j_call: TRBJ1-3
clone_size: -
v_call: TRBV9
cdr3_nt: TGTGCCAGCAGCCCTACAGGGCTCGGGGGAAACACCATATATTTT
cdr3_aa: CASSPTGLGGNTIYF

d_call: -
j_call: TRBJ2-1
clone_size: -
v_call: TRBV6-1
cdr3_nt: TGTGCCAGCAGTGATACTAGCATGGGAACGGGGCAGTTCTTC
cdr3_aa: CASSDTSMGTGQFF

d_call: -
j_call: TRBJ1-6
clone_size: -
v_call: TRBV7-9
cdr3_nt: TGTGCCAGCAGTCGAGAATATTCACCCCTCCACTTT
cdr3_aa: CASSREYSPLHF

d_call: TRBD1
j_call: TRBJ2-2
clone_size: -
v_call: TRBV24-1
cdr3_nt: TGTGCCACCAGTGATTTGACAGGGGCGGTCACCGGGGAGCTGTTTTTT
cdr3_aa: CATSDLTGAVTGELFF

d_call: -
j_call: TRBJ1-1
clone_size: -
v_call: TRBV28
cdr3_nt: TGTGCCAGCAGTTTAGACCATGGAGCTTTCTTT
cdr3_aa: CASSLDHGAFF

d_call: TRBD1
j_call: TRBJ1-1
clone_size: once
v_call: TRBV19
cdr3_nt: TGTGCCAGTAGTATTGGAGGGGGCCTCACTGAAGCTTTCTTT
cdr3_aa: CASSIGGGLTEAFF

d_call: -
j_call: TRBJ1-2
clone_size: -
v_call: TRBV28
cdr3_nt: TGTGCCAGCAGCCCGGGCGGTCTTACTTCTAGTCGCTACACCTTC
cdr3_aa: CASSPGGLTSSRYTF

d_call: TRBD1
j_call: TRBJ1-6
clone_size: -
v_call: TRBV30
cdr3_nt: TGTGCCTGGACAGGGGGCTCCTATAATTCACCCCTCCACTTT
cdr3_aa: CAWTGGSYNSPLHF

d_call: TRBD1
j_call: TRBJ1-1
clone_size: -
v_call: TRBV7-2
cdr3_nt: TGTGCCCTGACCGGGACAGGGGGAGATAGCACTGAAGCTTTCTTT
cdr3_aa: CALTGTGGDSTEAFF

d_call: -
j_call: TRBJ1-3
clone_size: -
v_call: TRBV6-1
cdr3_nt: TGTGCCAGCAGTGAAGCGCTTCGAATAAGCTCTGGAAACACCATATATTTT
cdr3_aa: CASSEALRISSGNTIYF

d_call: -
j_call: TRBJ1-2
clone_size: -
v_call: TRBV7-9
cdr3_nt: TGTGCCAGCAGCTTTAGTTCATCAGCTTATGGCTACACCTTC
cdr3_aa: CASSFSSSAYGYTF

d_call: -
j_call: TRBJ2-1
clone_size: -
v_call: TRBV3-1/TRBV3-2
cdr3_nt: TGTGCCAGCAGCCCCTCAAAGGGCCAAGACCATAGGAATGAGCAGTTCTTC
cdr3_aa: CASSPSKGQDHRNEQFF

d_call: -
j_call: TRBJ1-2
clone_size: few
v_call: TRBV30
cdr3_nt: TGTGCCTGGAACCTCGGGACGCATGGCTACACCTTC
cdr3_aa: CAWNLGTHGYTF

d_call: TRBD1
j_call: TRBJ2-5
clone_size: -
v_call: TRBV9
cdr3_nt: TGTGCCAGCAGCGTGGAGACAGGGCAAGAGACCCAGTACTTC
cdr3_aa: CASSVETGQETQYF

d_call: -
j_call: TRBJ2-7
clone_size: once
v_call: TRBV28
cdr3_nt: TGTGCCAGCAGTTTTTCTGCGACGGCCCTCGACTACGAGCAGTACTTC
cdr3_aa: CASSFSATALDYEQYF

d_call: -
j_call: TRBJ1-5
clone_size: few
v_call: TRBV6-5
cdr3_nt: TGTGCCAGCAGTTACTCTGGTGGCAATCAGCCCCAGCATTTT
cdr3_aa: CASSYSGGNQPQHF

d_call: TRBD1
j_call: TRBJ1-2
clone_size: once
v_call: TRBV5-4
cdr3_nt: TGTGCCAGCAGCGGGAGGACCGGGGACAGGGGTGTCTATGGCTACACCTTC
cdr3_aa: CASSGRTGDRGVYGYTF

d_call: -
j_call: TRBJ2-7
clone_size: once
v_call: TRBV11-2
cdr3_nt: TGTGCCAGCAGCTTAGAAGGGGGGGTGTCCTACGAGCAGTACTTC
cdr3_aa: CASSLEGGVSYEQYF

d_call: -
j_call: TRBJ1-3
clone_size: -
v_call: TRBV18
cdr3_nt: TGTGCCAGCTCACCAGGGGGGGACCTCTCTGGAAACACCATATATTTT
cdr3_aa: CASSPGGDLSGNTIYF

d_call: TRBD1
j_call: TRBJ2-1
clone_size: -
v_call: TRBV18
cdr3_nt: TGTGCCAGCTCCAGGGGGCAGGGGGAGAGCTCCTACAATGAGCAGTTCTTC
cdr3_aa: CASSRGQGESSYNEQFF

d_call: -
j_call: TRBJ2-7
clone_size: -
v_call: TRBV6-6
cdr3_nt: TGTGCCAGCAGTCCCCAGGCCCGTCGGGGTAGCTCCTACGAGCAGTACTTC
cdr3_aa: CASSPQARRGSSYEQYF

d_call: TRBD2
j_call: TRBJ2-3
clone_size: -
v_call: TRBV6-6
cdr3_nt: TGTGCCAGCAGTTTTGGCGGGAGGGCCCTCACAGATACGCAGTATTTT
cdr3_aa: CASSFGGRALTDTQYF

d_call: TRBD2
j_call: TRBJ2-1
clone_size: -
v_call: TRBV28
cdr3_nt: TGTGCCAGCAGTTTCTACCGACTAGCGATAGGCAATGAGCAGTTCTTC
cdr3_aa: CASSFYRLAIGNEQFF

d_call: -
j_call: TRBJ1-4
clone_size: -
v_call: TRBV7-2
cdr3_nt: TGTGCCAGCAGCCCAACCGGGAGAAATGAAAAACTGTTTTTT
cdr3_aa: CASSPTGRNEKLFF

d_call: TRBD1
j_call: TRBJ1-1
clone_size: -
v_call: TRBV13
cdr3_nt: TGTGCCAGCAGCTCCTGGACAGGCGGCGGTACTGAAGCTTTCTTT
cdr3_aa: CASSSWTGGGTEAFF

d_call: TRBD1
j_call: TRBJ2-7
clone_size: -
v_call: TRBV3-1/TRBV3-2
cdr3_nt: TGTGCCAGCAGCCAAAGGGGGCAAGACGAGCAGTACTTC
cdr3_aa: CASSQRGQDEQYF

d_call: TRBD2
j_call: TRBJ2-1
clone_size: -
v_call: TRBV9
cdr3_nt: TGTGCCAGCAGCGTGACTAGCGGGAGAGCCTACAATGAGCAGTTCTTC
cdr3_aa: CASSVTSGRAYNEQFF

d_call: TRBD1
j_call: TRBJ1-2
clone_size: -
v_call: TRBV9
cdr3_nt: TGTGCCAGCAGCGTAGGGTTGGGACAGGGGGAATACTATGGCTACACCTTC
cdr3_aa: CASSVGLGQGEYYGYTF

d_call: -
j_call: TRBJ1-5
clone_size: -
v_call: TRBV6-5
cdr3_nt: TGTGCCAGCAGTCGAACAGGGAGGAGCAATCAGCCCCAGCATTTT
cdr3_aa: CASSRTGRSNQPQHF

d_call: -
j_call: TRBJ2-5
clone_size: -
v_call: TRBV27
cdr3_nt: TGTGCCAGCAGCCGTAGATGGGTAGAGACCCAGTACTTC
cdr3_aa: CASSRRWVETQYF

d_call: TRBD2
j_call: TRBJ2-7
clone_size: few
v_call: TRBV13
cdr3_nt: TGTGCCAGCAGCGCTGGAGGCGGGGGGCACTACGAGCAGTACTTC
cdr3_aa: CASSAGGGGHYEQYF

d_call: TRBD2
j_call: TRBJ2-1
clone_size: -
v_call: TRBV7-3
cdr3_nt: TGTGCCAGCAGCCCCCAGGGGAGCGGGAGGTCCAATGAGCAGTTCTTC
cdr3_aa: CASSPQGSGRSNEQFF

d_call: -
j_call: TRBJ2-3
clone_size: once
v_call: TRBV25-1
cdr3_nt: TGTGCCAGCAGTGAATCCGGGTTGACAGATACGCAGTATTTT
cdr3_aa: CASSESGLTDTQYF

d_call: -
j_call: TRBJ1-1
clone_size: -
v_call: TRBV12-3/TRBV12-4
cdr3_nt: TGTGCCAGCAGTTTACGGCAGGGCGCTGAAGCTTTCTTT
cdr3_aa: CASSLRQGAEAFF

d_call: TRBD1
j_call: TRBJ1-2
clone_size: -
v_call: TRBV7-9
cdr3_nt: TGTGCCAGCAGTCCACTCAGGGGGCAGATTAACTATGGCTACACCTTC
cdr3_aa: CASSPLRGQINYGYTF

d_call: TRBD1
j_call: TRBJ2-5
clone_size: once
v_call: TRBV7-2
cdr3_nt: TGTGCCAGCAGCACCCCGACAGGGGGCGCCGAAGAGACCCAGTACTTC
cdr3_aa: CASSTPTGGAEETQYF